One and the same sample provided the 25 T cell receptor beta chains below, sequenced in a study of T cells after yellow fever vaccination. In TCRdb, the 5' RACE reads were re-called with MiXCR into one record per CDR3 protein. This table holds around 530,000 distinct CDR3 sequences, about a sixth found once. The sequencing here drew on PBMCs, taken roughly 5 days after the first yellow fever vaccination. The receptors shown here come from a man aged 18 to 35 who received the YFV17D yellow fever vaccine.

This clonotype was counted a few times. The chain carries TRBV12-3 or TRBV12-4 and TRBJ1-2; TRBD1 matches 11 bases. V shed 2 bases, J shed 8 bases, and the junction held 16 bases outside the gene matches. CDR3 size: 18 residues. Here the CDR3 reads CASSLKGTGGPHRMGYTF. The CDR3 bases are TGTGCCAGCAGTTTAAAAGGGACAGGGGGGCCCCATCGTATGGGCTACACCTTC.

Only a few counts were recorded for this clonotype. The V call is TRBV20-1, the J call TRBJ2-3; TRBD2 matches 10 bases. V gave up 3 bases and J gave up 0 bases; unmatched junction bases: 12. Germline V gene lookup returns CDR1 DFQATT and CDR2 SNEGSKA (reference sequence). The CDR3 spans 18 residues. The CDR3 region has the DNA TGCAGTGCTAGTCACAGCGGGGGGGAGGCCCCCAGCACAGATACGCAGTATTTT. This gives the protein CSASHSGGEAPSTDTQYF.

Only one count was recorded for this clonotype. The genes are TRBV12-3 or TRBV12-4 and TRBJ2-3; D is unresolved. This CDR3 has 16 amino acids. The V and J ends lost 0 bases and 2 bases respectively, with 12 bases between them. DNA for the CDR3: TGTGCCAGCAGTTTAGCGCTCGGCGGTTACACAGATACGCAGTATTTT. It is translated as CASSLALGGYTDTQYF.

The J gene is TRBJ1-5, the V gene TRBV6-1, with D perhaps TRBD1 (5 bases). The V and J ends lost 6 bases and 11 bases respectively, with 23 bases between them. CDR1 and CDR2 from the germline V gene are MNHNS and SASEGT. This CDR3 region has 15 residues. CDR3 sequence reads: CASSPQRGSSKSQHF. The CDR3 bases are TGTGCCAGCAGCCCCCAGAGGGGATCGTCAAAGTCCCAGCATTTT.

V gene TRBV4-1 combines with J gene TRBJ2-3, with D maybe TRBD1 (7 bases). Between the trimmed V and J ends, which lost 0 bases and 2 bases, there was a span of 18 bases. The CDR3 is 18 amino acids. CDR1 is MGHRA and CDR2 is YSYEKL in the germline V gene. The CDR3 DNA reads TGCGCCAGCAGCCAAGAAGGGGTGGAGGGGGCGCCCACAGATACGCAGTATTTT. Protein: CASSQEGVEGAPTDTQYF.

V usage is TRBV28 and J usage is TRBJ1-5; the D is unclear. The CDR3 consists of 12 residues. Germline V gene data show CDR1 as MDHEN and CDR2 as SYDVKM. Trimming removed 11 bases from V and 3 bases from J, with 11 bases in between. CDR3 sequence (DNA): TGTGCCCTGTCAAGGGTCAATCAGCCCCAGCATTTT. It specifies CALSRVNQPQHF.

This clonotype was found a few times. The chain recombines TRBV2 with TRBJ1-5; weak D call: TRBD1 (5 bases). The CDR3 extends over 15 amino acids. Deletions cut 3 bases from V and 2 bases from J, with 11 bases between. Germline CDR1 and CDR2: SNHLY and FYNNEI. In DNA, the CDR3 is TGTGCCAGCAGTGACTGGGGCAGCGGCAATCAGCCCCAGCATTTT. The encoded protein is CASSDWGSGNQPQHF.

This clonotype was seen more than once but under ten times. The rearrangement joins TRBV11-2 to TRBJ2-5; a possible D gene is TRBD2 (5 bases). CDR3 length equals 16 residues. Germline CDR1 reads SGHAT; CDR2 reads FQNNGV. The ends were cut back, 2 bases at V and 5 bases at J, with 18 bases in the middle. As DNA, the CDR3 is TGTGCCAGCAGCTTAAGAATAGCGCAATTTGGGGAGACCCAGTACTTC. Residues: CASSLRIAQFGETQYF.

This rearrangement joins TRBV2 to TRBJ2-3, with 12 bases matching TRBD2. The germline gives CDR1 SNHLY, CDR2 FYNNEI. V lost 6 bases and J lost 5; bases outside the gene matches: 6. The CDR3 is 15 amino acids. The CDR3 coding sequence is TGTGCCAGCAGCGCGACTAGCGGGGGAGGAGATACGCAGTATTTT. Its protein product is CASSATSGGGDTQYF.

This chain joins TRBV4-3 and TRBJ2-5, with unresolved D. This CDR3 spans 15 amino acids. The V and J ends lost 3 bases and 5 bases respectively, with 16 bases between them. In germline, CDR1 is LGHNA, CDR2 YSLEER. The CDR3 loop is CASSHNSRRWETQYF. As DNA, the CDR3 is TGCGCCAGCAGCCATAACTCGCGACGGTGGGAGACCCAGTACTTC.

This clonotype showed up just once. The rearrangement uses TRBV11-2 and TRBJ2-7; 7 bases are shared with TRBD2. The CDR3 has 16 residues. The V and J ends lost 1 base and 0 bases, in that order; junction bases with no gene match: 6. Germline V gene data show CDR1 as SGHAT and CDR2 as FQNNGV. The CDR3 loop reads CASSLGGGGSSYEQYF. As DNA, the CDR3 is TGTGCCAGCAGCTTAGGCGGCGGGGGAAGCTCCTACGAGCAGTACTTC. Filled out from reference TRBV11-2 and TRBJ2-7, the complete variable domain reads EAGVAQSPRYKIIEKRQSVAFWCNPISGHATLYWYQQILGQGPKLLIQFQNNGVVDDSQLPKDRFSAERLKGVDSTLKIQPAKLEDSAVYLCASSLGGGGSSYEQYFGPGTRLTVT.

This chain uses TRBV3-1 with TRBJ2-3, with a weak D call TRBD1 (6 bases). This CDR3 spans 13 amino acids. V was pared by 4 bases and J by 11 bases, with 16 bases between. Looked up from germline, CDR1 is LGHDT and CDR2 is YNNKEL (reference sequence). CDR3 DNA: TGTGCCAGCAGCCCAAGGGACATCTCGGGGCAGTATTTT. It encodes CASSPRDISGQYF.

The chain links TRBV7-9 to TRBJ2-6; D could derive from TRBD1 or TRBD2 (5 bases each). The V gene lost 5 bases and the J gene lost 0 bases, with 8 bases spanning the gap. The germline V gene has CDR1 SEHNR and CDR2 FQNEAQ (reference sequence). The CDR3 loop spans 15 amino acids. The CDR3 reads CASSRGNSGANVLTF. The CDR3 DNA is TGTGCCAGCAGCCGGGGCAACTCTGGGGCCAACGTCCTGACTTTC.

This clonotype was observed a handful of times. This chain connects TRBV7-2 to TRBJ2-7; D perhaps matches TRBD1 (6 bases). This CDR3 comprises 14 residues. Per the germline V gene, CDR1 is SGHTA and CDR2 is FQGNSA. V shed 0 bases and J shed 5 bases, with 11 bases lying between them. This chain's CDR3 is CASSLAVRGNEQYF. CDR3 sequence (DNA): TGTGCCAGCAGCTTAGCCGTCAGGGGAAACGAGCAGTACTTC.

The genes are TRBV28 and TRBJ1-2, with D perhaps TRBD1 (6 bases). Trimming took 5 bases from V and 8 from J, leaving 15 bases between them. CDR3 size: 13 residues. The V gene's germline CDR1 is MDHEN and CDR2 SYDVKM. For the CDR3, the DNA is TGTGCCAGCAGTCACACAGGGACGGAAGGCTACACCTTC. Translated: CASSHTGTEGYTF.

V is TRBV4-3 and J is TRBJ1-5; weak D call: TRBD1 (6 bases). Germline-derived CDR1 and CDR2 are LGHNA and YSLEER. V lost 4 bases and J 3 bases, leaving 13 bases between the germline ends. The CDR3 loop spans 15 amino acids. The CDR3 spells CASSLFRGPNQPQHF. In DNA, the CDR3 is TGCGCCAGCAGCCTATTCCGGGGGCCCAATCAGCCCCAGCATTTT.

The table lists this clonotype with a few counts. This chain uses TRBV7-9 with TRBJ1-1, with a possible D match to TRBD1 (6 bases). V was cut by 1 base and J by 8 bases, with 14 bases left in between. This CDR3 spans 14 amino acids. Looked up from germline, CDR1 is SEHNR and CDR2 is FQNEAQ (reference sequence). This chain's CDR3 is CASSLVGGPREAFF. The CDR3 coding sequence is TGTGCCAGCAGCTTAGTCGGGGGGCCGAGAGAAGCTTTCTTT.

The chain employs TRBV4-1 and TRBJ1-3; possible D gene TRBD1, 5 bases. The CDR3 consists of 17 residues. V was pared by 1 base and J by 1 base, with 14 bases between. Germline values: CDR1 MGHRA, CDR2 YSYEKL. CDR3 sequence (DNA): TGCGCCAGCAGCCAAGCTCAGGGACGTTGGTCTGGAAACACCATATATTTT. This gives the protein CASSQAQGRWSGNTIYF.

The chain carries TRBV6-2 or TRBV6-3 and TRBJ1-2; unclear D gene. The germline CDR1 and CDR2 sequences are MNHEY and SVGEGT. The CDR3 totals 17 residues. With 5 bases removed from V and 0 bases from J, the gap between germline ends came to 19 bases. CDR3: CASSPTGNRRPNYGYTF. In nucleotides, the CDR3 is TGTGCCAGCAGTCCAACGGGGAACAGAAGACCTAACTATGGCTACACCTTC.

The J gene is TRBJ2-3, the V gene TRBV5-1; 7 positions agree with TRBD2. CDR1 is SGHRS, CDR2 YFSETQ, per germline. After removal of 0 bases from V and 2 bases from J, the junction contained 6 bases not matched to a gene. The CDR3 contains 16 residues. Written as DNA, the CDR3 is TGCGCCAGCAGCTTGGGATCCAGCGGGGTCACAGATACGCAGTATTTT. Amino acids: CASSLGSSGVTDTQYF.

The V call is TRBV7-6, the J call TRBJ2-1; possibly TRBD1 for D (5 bases). The CDR3 consists of 16 residues. Trimming stripped 2 bases from V and 7 bases from J, with 18 bases between. CDR1 and CDR2 from the germline V gene are SGHVS and FNYEAQ. The CDR3 DNA reads TGTGCCAGCAGCTTAAACCTCCCAGGGCTCGAGAATGAGCAGTTCTTC. It translates to CASSLNLPGLENEQFF.

For this clonotype: At one end the junction does not follow the germline gene, possibly because of a read error. This chain joins TRBV10-3 and TRBJ2-3, with 10 nucleotides matching TRBD2. Looked up from germline, CDR1 is ENHRY and CDR2 is SYGVKD. This CDR3 has 15 amino acids. For the CDR3, the DNA is TGTGCCACCAGTCAGCAGCTAGCGGGGGCAGATACGCAGTATTTT. It is translated as CATSQQLAGADTQYF.

The chain has TRBV5-1 and TRBJ2-7; a weak D match, TRBD1 (6 bases). Germline V gene lookup returns CDR1 SGHRS and CDR2 YFSETQ. With 4 bases removed from V and 5 bases from J, the gap between germline ends came to 22 bases. The CDR3 loop spans 16 amino acids. The CDR3 loop is CASSPEVPGTFDEQYV. The CDR3 coding sequence is TGCGCCAGCAGCCCCGAGGTCCCGGGGACATTTGACGAGCAGTACGTC.

V and J are TRBV5-6 and TRBJ2-2; D gene ambiguous. V dropped 6 bases and J dropped 3 bases, with 18 bases sitting between them. The CDR3 contains 16 residues. From germline, CDR1 is SGHDT and CDR2 YYEEEE. The CDR3 nucleotides read TGTGCCAGCAACGTGAGGTCGGCGTTCTACACCGGGGAGCTGTTTTTT. Encoded protein: CASNVRSAFYTGELFF.

V is TRBV6-2 or TRBV6-3 and J is TRBJ2-1; 7 nucleotides agree with TRBD2. V shed 6 bases, J shed 0 bases, and the junction held 2 bases outside the gene matches. The CDR3 contains 14 residues. The germline V gene has CDR1 MNHEY and CDR2 SVGEGT. The CDR3 nucleotides read TGTGCCAGCAGACCTAGCGGCTCCTACAATGAGCAGTTCTTC. Its translation is CASRPSGSYNEQFF.